A single sample is the source of the 2 T cell receptor beta chains below, sequenced in a study of blood T cell repertoires in COVID-19. Using immunoSEQ multiplex PCR, the repertoire was profiled, and TCRdb retains in-frame clones only, with some absent. This sample carries 40,000 to 50,000 clones, approximately 86% of them seen once, and the ten largest clones take roughly 5%. Sequenced input: peripheral blood. These receptors were obtained from a man aged 50-59 years with active COVID-19.

The J gene is TRBJ2-7, the V gene TRBV7-9; 7 positions match TRBD1. Germline V gene lookup returns CDR1 SEHNR and CDR2 FQNEAQ (reference sequence). CDR3 length: 14 residues. Trimming took 5 bases from V and 2 from J; bases not matched to a gene: 6. In DNA form, the CDR3 reads TGTGCCAGCAGCGCTCCGGGACAGACCTACGAGCAGTACTTC. It translates to CASSAPGQTYEQYF.

The J gene is TRBJ2-2, the V gene TRBV7-3, with a tentative D call TRBD2 (7 bases). CDR3 length: 16 amino acids. CDR1 is SGHTA, CDR2 FQGTGA, per germline. V lost 5 bases and J 4 bases, leaving 17 bases between the germline ends. CDR3 sequence: CASSPGGGGATGELFF. CDR3 DNA: TGTGCCAGCAGCCCCGGAGGGGGAGGGGCCACCGGGGAGCTGTTTTTT.